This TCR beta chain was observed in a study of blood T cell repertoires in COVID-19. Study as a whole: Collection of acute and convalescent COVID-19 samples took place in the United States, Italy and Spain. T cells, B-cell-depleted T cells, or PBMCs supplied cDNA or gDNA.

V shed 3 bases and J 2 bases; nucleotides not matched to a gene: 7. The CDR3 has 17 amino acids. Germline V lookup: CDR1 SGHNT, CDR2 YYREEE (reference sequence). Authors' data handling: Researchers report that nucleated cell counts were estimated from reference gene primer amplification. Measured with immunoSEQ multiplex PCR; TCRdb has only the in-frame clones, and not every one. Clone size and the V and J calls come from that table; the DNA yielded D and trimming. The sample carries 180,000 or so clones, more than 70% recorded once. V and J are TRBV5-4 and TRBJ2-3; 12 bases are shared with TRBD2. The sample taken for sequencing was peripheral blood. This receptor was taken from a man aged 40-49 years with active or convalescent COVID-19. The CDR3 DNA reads TGTGCCAGCAGCTCGACTAGCGGGGGAATAAACACAGATACGCAGTATTTT. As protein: CASSSTSGGINTDTQYF.